This T cell receptor beta chain was observed in a study of cytomegalovirus exposure and HLA in healthy donors. Sequencing used immunoSEQ multiplex PCR; TCRdb keeps in-frame clones, though not all of them. The data show some 200,000 clones, with roughly four fifths seen just once and around 2.8% held by the top ten. Material for sequencing was PBMCs. The origin of this receptor is a woman aged 18-29 years in good health and CMV-seropositive.

CDR3 protein: CASSQVLRDSSYGYTF. The CDR3 DNA reads TGCGCCAGCAGCCAAGTTCTCCGGGACAGCTCCTATGGCTACACCTTC. The chain couples TRBV4-3 to TRBJ1-2, with 7 bases that match TRBD1. After removal of 1 base from V and 4 bases from J, the junction contained 9 bases not matched to a gene. CDR1 is LGHNA and CDR2 is YSLEER in the germline V gene. There are 16 residues in the CDR3.